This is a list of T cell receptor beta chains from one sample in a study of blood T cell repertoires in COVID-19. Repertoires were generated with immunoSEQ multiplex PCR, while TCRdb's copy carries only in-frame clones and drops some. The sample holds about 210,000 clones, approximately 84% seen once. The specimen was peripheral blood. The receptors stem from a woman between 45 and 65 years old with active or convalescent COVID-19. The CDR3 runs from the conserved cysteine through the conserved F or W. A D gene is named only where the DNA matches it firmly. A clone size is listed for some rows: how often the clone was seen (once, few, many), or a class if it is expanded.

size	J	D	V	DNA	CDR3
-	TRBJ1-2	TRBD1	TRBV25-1	TGTGCCAGCAGTGAATCCCAGGGGGCCCACTATGGCTACACCTTC	CASSESQGAHYGYTF
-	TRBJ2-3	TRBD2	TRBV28	TGTGCCAGCAGTAGTAGCGGGAGAGCGCCGACAGATACGCAGTATTTT	CASSSSGRAPTDTQYF
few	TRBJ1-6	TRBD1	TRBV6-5	TGTGCCAGCAGGACAGGGGATTCACCCCTCCACTTT	CASRTGDSPLHF
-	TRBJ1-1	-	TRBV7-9	TGTGCCAGGTACAATCGGGGGGCGGACACTGAAGCTTTCTTT	CARYNRGADTEAFF
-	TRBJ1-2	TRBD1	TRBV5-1	TGCGCCAGCAGCGGGGGACAGGGTAAAAGCTATGGCTACACCTTC	CASSGGQGKSYGYTF
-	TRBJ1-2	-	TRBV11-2	TGTGCCAGCAGCCTTCACGGGGGGGCGTTTGCTAACTATGGCTACACCTTC	CASSLHGGAFANYGYTF
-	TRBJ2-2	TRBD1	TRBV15	TGTGCCACCAGCAGAGGAGACAGGGGAGGAACCGGGGAGCTGTTTTTT	CATSRGDRGGTGELFF
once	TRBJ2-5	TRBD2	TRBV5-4	TGTGCCAGCACTAGCGGGGGGGCGAGTGGGGAGACCCAGTACTTC	CASTSGGASGETQYF
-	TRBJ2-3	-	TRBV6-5	TGTGCCAGCAGTCCGGGGGCAGATACGCAGTATTTT	CASSPGADTQYF
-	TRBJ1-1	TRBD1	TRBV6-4	TGTGCCAGCAGTGACACAGGGACAGCCACTGAAGCTTTCTTT	CASSDTGTATEAFF
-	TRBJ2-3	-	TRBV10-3	TGTGCCATCAGTGAGCCGACAGGCCTCACAGATACGCAGTATTTT	CAISEPTGLTDTQYF